These 13 T cell receptor beta chains were sequenced from one sample in a study of persistence of HIV-infected CD4 T cells (dated by TCRdb to about 2020). No antigen is known for these receptors. The immunoSEQ hsTCRB assay version 4 in survey mode was used to sequence TCRbeta repertoires from genomic DNA. TCRdb limited this immuneACCESS table to in-frame rearrangements with V and J called. A share of clones is missing; checked studies link under half to unresolved V genes, and the rest is unexplained. The sample table holds about 36,000 clones, of which over 75% were seen once. The ten most abundant clones make up 5% to 7% of the sample. What the treatment or condition label conveys for this sample: suppressive antiretroviral therapy. A pool of overlapping HIV-1 Gag 15-mer peptides, at roughly 1 ug per peptide per mL, was used to stimulate the cells. Memory CD4+ T cells that did not respond, being CD40L-negative, CD69-negative and CD45RO-high, were sorted as memory populations depleted of antigen-responding cells.

The input for sequencing was cultured CD4+ T cells from PBMCs, taken from a patient who received antiretroviral therapy. Explained via the paper, the cell subset or site label denotes: CD40L-CD69- CD45RO-high memory CD4 T cells not responding to Gag peptides. These receptors were collected from an adult with HIV. The donor label of this sample is uncertain.

The CDR3 sequence is CASSRRGAGGSTDTQYF. Here the CDR3 DNA reads TGTGCCAGCAGCAGACGCGGAGCGGGGGGCAGCACAGATACGCAGTATTTT. The genes are TRBV9 and TRBJ2-3; 9 bases fit TRBD2. The CDR3 loop spans 17 amino acids. J was trimmed by 0 bases and V by 4 bases; bases with no gene match: 9. The germline gives CDR1 SGDLS, CDR2 YYNGEE.

This chain joins TRBV28 and TRBJ1-2; D possibly corresponds to TRBD1 (6 bases). This CDR3 has 13 residues. Trimming cost V 5 bases and J 8 bases, with 15 bases left between them. CDR1 MDHEN and CDR2 SYDVKM come from the germline V gene. In DNA, the CDR3 is TGTGCCAGCAGTGGGGGCCGGTATCGGGGCTACACCTTC. Amino acid sequence: CASSGGRYRGYTF.

This clone was detected once. The chain has TRBV29-1 and TRBJ1-5; 9 bases agree with TRBD1. With V trimmed by 5 bases and J by 2 bases, 4 bases remained unmatched. From germline, CDR1 is SQVTM and CDR2 ANQGSEA. This CDR3 is built from 14 residues. CDR3 bases: TGCAGCGTTCGGGACAGGGACCGCAATCAGCCCCAGCATTTT. It specifies CSVRDRDRNQPQHF.

This chain connects TRBV2 to TRBJ1-4, with a tentative D call TRBD1 (5 bases). This CDR3 has 12 amino acids. Germline V gives CDR1 SNHLY, CDR2 FYNNEI. V lost 7 bases to trimming and J lost 7 bases, with 10 bases between them. CDR3 in amino acids: CASKRGVEKLFF. CDR3 coding DNA: TGTGCCAGCAAGCGGGGGGTTGAAAAACTGTTTTTT. The full variable domain, with the rest looked up from reference TRBV2 and TRBJ1-4, is EPEVTQTPSHQVTQMGQEVILRCVPISNHLYFYWYRQILGQKVEFLVSFYNNEISEKSEIFDDQFSVERPDGSNFTLKIRSTKLEDSAMYFCASKRGVEKLFFGSGTQLSVL.

This rearrangement joins TRBV10-3 to TRBJ1-1, with D unclear. Germline values: CDR1 ENHRY, CDR2 SYGVKD. Between the trimmed V and J ends, which lost 5 bases and 1 base, there was a span of 17 bases. The length of the CDR3 is 16 residues. The CDR3 spells CAISPGGRLSNTEAFF. As DNA, the CDR3 is TGTGCCATCAGTCCCGGAGGAAGGCTTTCGAACACTGAAGCTTTCTTT.

V is TRBV6-4 and J is TRBJ1-3; D not resolved. Per germline, CDR1 MRHNA and CDR2 SNTAGT. This CDR3 comprises 17 residues. Trimming left V 2 bases short and J 4 bases short, with 18 bases between. This CDR3 reads CASSDRARRLDGNTIYF. In nucleotides, the CDR3 is TGTGCCAGCAGTGACAGGGCCCGAAGACTAGACGGAAACACCATATATTTT.

This rearrangement joins TRBV7-9 to TRBJ1-4, with TRBD1 matching 7 bases. This CDR3 spans 14 amino acids. Germline V gene sequence: CDR1 SEHNR, CDR2 FQNEAQ (reference sequence). The J segment lost 8 bases and the V segment lost 5 bases, leaving 8 bases of the junction unmatched. DNA for the CDR3: TGTGCCAGCAGCCTAACAGGGGCGGGCGAAAAACTGTTTTTT. Protein: CASSLTGAGEKLFF.

The chain joins TRBV6-5 to TRBJ2-3; 8 bases line up with TRBD2. The V and J ends lost 6 bases and 5 bases, in that order; junction bases with no gene match: 7. The germline gives CDR1 MNHEY, CDR2 SVGAGI. The CDR3 extends over 14 amino acids. The CDR3 DNA reads TGTGCCAGCAGGCTAGCGGGCCCGCAAGATACGCAGTATTTT. It yields the protein CASRLAGPQDTQYF.

The chain links TRBV2 to TRBJ2-1; 11 positions agree with TRBD2. This CDR3 is built from 16 residues. Germline values: CDR1 SNHLY, CDR2 FYNNEI. V dropped 0 bases and J dropped 6; count of bases not matched to a gene: 4. This CDR3 reads CASSEALAGGLNEQFF. The CDR3 nucleotides read TGTGCCAGCAGTGAAGCGCTAGCGGGGGGCCTCAATGAGCAGTTCTTC.

The CDR3 bases are TGTGCCAGAAGCCCGAAGGACAGACGCAATCAGCCCCAGCATTTT. This codes for CARSPKDRRNQPQHF. The genes are TRBV5-3 and TRBJ1-5; D possibly corresponds to TRBD1 (6 bases). TRBV5-3 is an ORF, and what it does is uncertain. V dropped 4 bases and J dropped 2 bases, with 13 bases sitting between them. CDR3 length: 15 amino acids.

The table lists this clone with a few counts. The chain couples TRBV7-8 to TRBJ1-5; D not certain. Per germline, CDR1 SGHVS and CDR2 FQNEAQ. The V and J ends lost 1 base and 6 bases respectively, with 4 bases between them. CDR3 length equals 12 residues. The CDR3 spells CASSLGGQPQHF. CDR3 DNA sequence: TGTGCCAGCAGCTTAGGGGGTCAGCCCCAGCATTTT.

The chain uses TRBV5-1 and TRBJ2-3, with D uncertain. In germline, CDR1 is SGHRS, CDR2 YFSETQ. This CDR3 comprises 14 residues. V was cut by 3 bases and J by 5 bases, with 13 bases left in between. The CDR3 DNA follows: TGCGCCAGCAGCTACGAGTTAGTTGGAGATACGCAGTATTTT. Its translation is CASSYELVGDTQYF.

Here the CDR3 reads CASSLIRSSNQPQHF. Here the CDR3 DNA reads TGTGCCAGCAGTTTAATCAGAAGTAGCAATCAGCCCCAGCATTTT. The chain combines TRBV28 with TRBJ1-5; D call uncertain. V lost 2 bases and J lost 0, with 8 bases in between. Germline V CDR1 and CDR2: MDHEN, SYDVKM. The CDR3 consists of 15 residues.